This TCR beta chain was identified in a study of beta chain features in type 1 diabetes. Study in general: Sorted cells, some 98,000,000 in number, were examined across all samples.

Cell sorting via CD45RO/CCR7/CD25/CD127/CD95/CD27 was performed to obtain CD4+ naive, central memory, regulatory and stem cell-like memory cells. Trimming removed 3 bases at V and 6 bases at J, with 15 bases between. This CDR3 region has 15 residues. Germline CDR1 and CDR2: KGHSH and LQKENI. Expressed TCRB transcripts were sequenced after all isolated RNA was converted to cDNA. Here immunoSEQ multiplex PCR was the method, and the copy in TCRdb shows in-frame clones only, minus some. The table has 250,000 to 350,000 clones, about 15% seen once. This clone appeared many times. The antigen is unknown. Study-wide results and limits: The VDJ junctions of type 1 diabetes patients carried fewer insertions and more deletions.

The specimen was central memory CD4+ T cells from blood. The genes are TRBV18 and TRBJ1-5; D gene uncertain. The sequence derives from a man in his thirties or forties in good health. DNA for the CDR3: TGTGCCAGCTCACCCCGGACCGAGTCCGGTCAGCCCCAGCATTTT. Its translation is CASSPRTESGQPQHF. Based on the CDR3 plus reference TRBV18 and TRBJ1-5, the full variable domain is NAGVMQNPRHLVRRRGQEARLRCSPMKGHSHVYWYRQLPEEGLKFMVYLQKENIIDESGMPKERFSAEFPKEGPSILRIQQVVRGDSAAYFCASSPRTESGQPQHFGDGTRLSIL.